The clone carrying this T cell receptor beta chain has just one count. This sample is drawn from a study of blood T cell repertoires in COVID-19. Turning to the study itself: Sites in the United States, Italy and Spain provided acute and convalescent COVID-19 samples.

The repertoire was sequenced with immunoSEQ multiplex PCR; TCRdb's copy has only in-frame clones and lacks some. The sample lists under 150,000 clones, approximately 89% occurring once. V lost 1 base and J lost 0, with 14 bases in between. This CDR3 has 17 amino acids. CDR1 is LGHNA and CDR2 is YNFKEQ in the germline V gene. The genes are TRBV4-2 and TRBJ2-3; D is possibly TRBD2 (6 bases). This TCR was sampled from a human donor in a cohort sampled during active COVID-19. The specimen was peripheral blood. The CDR3 is CASSQVSGGDSTDTQYF. The CDR3 bases are TGTGCCAGCAGCCAAGTCTCTGGCGGGGACAGCACAGATACGCAGTATTTT.